This T cell receptor (beta chain) was found in a study of CD8+ T cells in alopecia areata. The wider study: Scalp area affected, as a percentage, set the severity score of treated patients. Study-wide results and limits: Clonality in the scalp and expanded CD8+ clones ranked among the top 100 were significantly decreased by tofacitinib. Alphabeta T cells residing in normal skin are also sequenced in scalp samples.

Specified treatment: oral pan-JAK inhibitor, 5-10 mg twice daily. This clone was picked up one time. What it binds is unknown. Following RNA extraction, reverse transcription yielded cDNA that acted as the sequencing template. Here immunoSEQ multiplex PCR was the method, and the copy in TCRdb shows in-frame clones only, minus some. The profile shows under 350,000 clones, 58% of them singletons. Sequencing was performed on CD4+ T cells sorted from blood, taken at week 24, from a patient treated with tofacitinib. This sequence was found in a human donor with alopecia areata.

The CDR3 sequence is CAWNKDRWEPQHF. DNA for the CDR3: TGTGCCTGGAATAAGGACAGGTGGGAGCCCCAGCATTTT. The chain uses TRBV30 and TRBJ1-5, with 7 positions matching TRBD1. Germline CDR1 reads GTSNPN; CDR2 reads SVGIG (reference sequence). This CDR3 has 13 residues. V dropped 4 bases and J dropped 8; count of bases not matched to a gene: 8.